This T cell receptor (beta chain) is drawn from a study of cytomegalovirus exposure and HLA in healthy donors. Study-wide background: Most genotyped donors, roughly 80% of 300 to 400, had Caucasian-associated genetic ancestry.

Worth noting for this clone: The antigen remains undetermined.

This CDR3 is 15 amino acids long. Germline V CDR1 and CDR2: MNHEY, SMNVEV (reference sequence). V lost 8 bases and J lost 4; bases outside the gene matches: 10. Amplification used 60 Vbeta primers and 13 Jbeta primers. TCRdb keeps only in-frame clones here, not all; method: immunoSEQ multiplex PCR. Here the sample spans 100,000 or so clones, about 88% being singletons. General study points: Sequencing depth across donors, presence/absence analyses assumed, was roughly uniform. Fewer N-insertions (relative to the roughly 730-donor mean) were reportedly seen in an Asian-associated ancestry cluster in a later analysis.

This TCR derives from a man between 18 and 35 years old in good health and CMV-seronegative. V usage is TRBV27 and J usage is TRBJ2-3; TRBD2 aligns across 9 bases. Sequencing was carried out using PBMCs. CDR3: CASHPWREGADTQYF. In DNA form, the CDR3 reads TGTGCCAGCCACCCCTGGCGGGAGGGGGCAGATACGCAGTATTTT.